These 26 T cell receptor beta chains share one sample of origin, sequenced in a study of response to subunit inactivated influenza vaccine. TCRdb redid the calling of the RT-PCR reads with MiXCR, one entry per CDR3 protein. The sample lists about 190,000 distinct CDR3 sequences; around 15% were seen once. The specimen comprised CD8+ T cells sorted from PBMCs, sampled 4 to 6 days after vaccination. These receptors came from a middle-aged man who received an inactivated influenza vaccine.

In DNA, the CDR3 is TGCAGTGCTAGCCCTAGGCCACTGGGCACCGGGGAGCTGTTTTTT. Translated, it gives CSASPRPLGTGELFF. The chain has TRBV20-1 and TRBJ2-2, with D hard to call. Looked up from germline, CDR1 is DFQATT and CDR2 is SNEGSKA (reference sequence). V lost 3 bases, J lost 4 bases, and 15 bases lay in between. The length of the CDR3 is 15 residues.

This clonotype appeared a few times. V gene TRBV20-1 combines with J gene TRBJ2-7; TRBD2 is a possible D gene (7 bases). The germline CDR1 and CDR2 sequences are DFQATT and SNEGSKA (reference sequence). CDR3 length: 15 residues. Trimming removed 5 bases at V and 2 bases at J, with 19 bases between. This CDR3 is CSALRRGGRTYEQYF. The CDR3 DNA sequence: TGCAGTGCTTTAAGGAGGGGGGGGAGGACCTACGAGCAGTACTTC.

The rearrangement joins TRBV4-2 to TRBJ2-3; 9 bases match TRBD2. In germline, CDR1 is LGHNA, CDR2 YNFKEQ. The CDR3 totals 15 residues. V shed 2 bases and J 7 bases; nucleotides not matched to a gene: 7. The CDR3 region has the DNA TGTGCCAGCAGCCAACCCGGGACTAGCCCCTATACGCAGTATTTT. Translated, it gives CASSQPGTSPYTQYF.

The chain employs TRBV28 and TRBJ2-5; 9 bases match TRBD1. Trimming at V came to 4 bases and at J to 4 bases, leaving 7 bases not matched to a gene. Germline V gene lookup returns CDR1 MDHEN and CDR2 SYDVKM. The CDR3 has 15 amino acids. CDR3 sequence reads: CASSSETGGLETQYF. CDR3 DNA: TGTGCCAGCAGTTCGGAAACAGGGGGCTTAGAGACCCAGTACTTC.

This clonotype was detected a few times. The chain employs TRBV28 and TRBJ2-3, with 7 bases matching TRBD2. From germline, CDR1 is MDHEN and CDR2 SYDVKM. Trimming took 2 bases from V and 3 from J; bases not matched to a gene: 5. The CDR3 contains 15 residues. CDR3: CASSLNGRSTDTQYF. CDR3 sequence (DNA): TGTGCCAGCAGTTTAAACGGGAGGAGTACAGATACGCAGTATTTT.

This clonotype appeared many times. This CDR3 is CASSPRLAGIYNEQFF. CDR3 nucleotide sequence: TGTGCCAGCAGCCCTCGACTAGCGGGAATCTACAATGAGCAGTTCTTC. The rearrangement joins TRBV7-8 to TRBJ2-1, with TRBD2 matching 11 bases. V was pared by 5 bases and J by 3 bases, with 6 bases of the junction left unmatched. Germline CDR1 and CDR2: SGHVS and FQNEAQ. The CDR3 runs 16 residues. Together with reference TRBV7-8 and TRBJ2-1, the CDR3 gives the full variable domain: GAGVSQSPRYKVAKRGQDVALRCDPISGHVSLFWYQQALGQGPEFLTYFQNEAQLDKSGLPSDRFFAERPEGSVSTLKIQRTQQEDSAVYLCASSPRLAGIYNEQFFGPGTRLTVL.

The chain joins TRBV3-1 to TRBJ2-7; D may be TRBD1 (7 bases). V was shortened by 3 bases and J by 2 bases, with 23 bases between the two germline ends. This CDR3 is 18 amino acids long. Per the germline V gene, CDR1 is LGHDT and CDR2 is YNNKEL (reference sequence). CDR3 nucleotides: TGTGCCAGCAGCCAGGGGGGTTCGGGACAGATGAGCACCTACGAGCAGTACTTC. As protein: CASSQGGSGQMSTYEQYF.

The CDR3 DNA reads TGTGCCACCAGCAGTGCCTTAACAGGGCGGGAGGAGACCCAGTACTTC. Protein sequence: CATSSALTGREETQYF. The chain joins TRBV15 to TRBJ2-5; D is possibly TRBD2 (7 bases). Trimming took off 3 bases at V and 5 bases at J, with 19 bases between the two ends. CDR3 length equals 16 residues. Germline V gene sequence: CDR1 LNHNV, CDR2 YYDKDF (reference sequence).

The rearrangement joins TRBV7-9 to TRBJ1-1, with TRBD1 identical over 7 bases. Germline loops: CDR1 SEHNR, CDR2 FQNEAQ (reference sequence). The CDR3 covers 15 residues. The junction had 7 bases not matched to a gene; V was cut back by 5 bases and J by 1 base. The CDR3 loop is CASSPPTGRNTEAFF. In nucleotides, the CDR3 is TGTGCCAGCAGCCCCCCGACAGGGAGGAACACTGAAGCTTTCTTT.

The chain combines TRBV2 with TRBJ1-2, with D hard to call. Deletions cut 2 bases from V and 7 bases from J, with 14 bases between. Germline CDR1 and CDR2: SNHLY and FYNNEI. The CDR3 is 14 residues long. CDR3 residues: CASSESPGGVGYTF. CDR3 coding DNA: TGTGCCAGCAGTGAATCCCCAGGAGGAGTTGGCTACACCTTC.

The chain carries TRBV15 and TRBJ2-5; D might be TRBD2 (7 bases). Germline CDR1 is LNHNV and CDR2 is YYDKDF (reference sequence). The length of the CDR3 is 15 residues. With 8 bases removed from V and 3 bases from J, the gap between germline ends came to 19 bases. The CDR3 is CATAGEGGNKETQYF. The CDR3 coding sequence is TGTGCCACCGCTGGGGAGGGGGGTAATAAAGAGACCCAGTACTTC.

The chain combines TRBV7-9 with TRBJ2-7; 10 bases are shared with TRBD1. Trimming cost V 1 base and J 1 base; bases outside gene matches: 1. The CDR3 is made up of 15 amino acids. Germline V gives CDR1 SEHNR, CDR2 FQNEAQ (reference sequence). The CDR3 here is CASSLGTGGSYEQYF. Written as DNA, the CDR3 is TGTGCCAGCAGCTTAGGGACAGGGGGTTCCTACGAGCAGTACTTC.

This sequence joins TRBV27 and TRBJ2-7; 8 bases align to TRBD1. The J segment lost 0 bases and the V segment lost 4 bases, leaving 8 bases of the junction unmatched. CDR1 and CDR2 (germline): MNHEY, SMNVEV (reference sequence). This CDR3 spans 16 amino acids. This chain's CDR3 is CASSSHRTGSSYEQYF. DNA for the CDR3: TGTGCCAGCAGTTCCCATCGGACAGGGAGCTCCTACGAGCAGTACTTC.

V is TRBV12-3 or TRBV12-4 and J is TRBJ1-2, with D perhaps matching TRBD1 (5 bases). The CDR3 consists of 13 residues. The V gene lost 6 bases and the J gene lost 1 base, with 9 bases spanning the gap. DNA for the CDR3: TGTGCCAGCAGCCCAGGGAGTAACTATGGCTACACCTTC. It encodes CASSPGSNYGYTF.

This clonotype was recorded once. The chain carries TRBV9 and TRBJ2-7, with D uncertain. The CDR3 sequence is 14 residues long. The ends were cut back, 0 bases at V and 2 bases at J, with 9 bases in the middle. Germline CDR1 SGDLS, CDR2 YYNGEE. The CDR3 here is CASSVEDHPYEQYF. Here the CDR3 DNA reads TGTGCCAGCAGCGTAGAAGACCATCCCTACGAGCAGTACTTC.

The chain has TRBV9 and TRBJ1-3; 9 bases align to TRBD1. CDR1 SGDLS and CDR2 YYNGEE come from the germline V gene. This CDR3 contains 17 residues. V trimming: 3 bases; J trimming: 1 base; junction bases outside the gene matches: 8. CDR3 sequence: CASSGKTGGSSGNTIYF. CDR3 in DNA: TGTGCCAGCAGCGGGAAGACAGGGGGATCATCTGGAAACACCATATATTTT.

The table lists this clonotype with a few counts. V and J are TRBV5-1 and TRBJ2-1, with TRBD1 matching over 12 bases. The germline gives CDR1 SGHRS, CDR2 YFSETQ. CDR3 size: 16 residues. V was clipped by 4 bases and J by 6 bases; unmatched bases: 8. This chain's CDR3 is CASSVSGTGGINEQFF. CDR3 coding DNA: TGCGCCAGCAGCGTGTCCGGGACAGGGGGCATCAATGAGCAGTTCTTC. The complete variable domain, with remaining parts taken from reference TRBV5-1 and TRBJ2-1, reads KAGVTQTPRYLIKTRGQQVTLSCSPISGHRSVSWYQQTPGQGLQFLFEYFSETQRNKGNFPGRFSGRQFSNSRSEMNVSTLELGDSALYLCASSVSGTGGINEQFFGPGTRLTVL.

In this sample, this clonotype turned up once. The J gene is TRBJ1-1, the V gene TRBV7-9; 7 bases match TRBD1. The V gene end was trimmed by 2 bases and the J gene end by 3 bases; junction bases not matched to a gene: 12. From germline, CDR1 is SEHNR and CDR2 FQNEAQ (reference sequence). This CDR3 is built from 17 residues. The CDR3 nucleotides read TGTGCCAGCAGCTTACCCCACCGGCCAGGGGGATACACTGAAGCTTTCTTT. The encoded protein is CASSLPHRPGGYTEAFF.

The chain combines TRBV20-1 with TRBJ2-7, with 9 positions matching TRBD1. Per the germline V gene, CDR1 is DFQATT and CDR2 is SNEGSKA (reference sequence). The trim removed 0 bases at V and 3 bases at J, leaving 6 bases unmatched. This CDR3 comprises 15 residues. The CDR3 sequence is CSARDLATGGYEQYF. The CDR3 DNA reads as TGCAGTGCTAGAGATCTAGCGACAGGGGGCTACGAGCAGTACTTC.

The V and J genes are TRBV28 and TRBJ1-5; D not resolved. Germline CDR1 MDHEN, CDR2 SYDVKM. There are 14 residues in the CDR3. V lost 1 base and J lost 2, with 6 bases in between. The CDR3 loop reads CASSLFRGNQPQHF. DNA of the CDR3: TGTGCCAGCAGTTTATTTCGTGGCAATCAGCCCCAGCATTTT.

This clonotype was seen a handful of times. The chain carries TRBV2 and TRBJ2-1; 8 nucleotides line up with TRBD2. The CDR3 loop spans 15 amino acids. From germline, CDR1 is SNHLY and CDR2 FYNNEI. J was trimmed by 5 bases and V by 4 bases; bases with no gene match: 7. CDR3 DNA: TGTGCCAGCAGTGTGACGGGAGGGCCCAACAATGAGCAGTTCTTC. Its translation is CASSVTGGPNNEQFF.

This clonotype was recorded a few times. This chain links TRBV29-1 with TRBJ1-1; the D gene is possibly TRBD1 (6 bases). CDR3 length: 13 residues. Germline CDR1 SQVTM, CDR2 ANQGSEA. Trimming pared 3 bases from V and 1 base from J, leaving 9 bases between. As DNA, the CDR3 is TGCAGCGTTGACAGGGGAAGGAACACTGAAGCTTTCTTT. It translates to CSVDRGRNTEAFF.

This clonotype was seen a handful of times. This rearrangement joins TRBV5-1 to TRBJ2-1, with 8 bases matching TRBD1. Trimming removed 4 bases from V and 2 bases from J; junction bases left unmatched: 8. The germline V gene has CDR1 SGHRS and CDR2 YFSETQ. This CDR3 contains 16 residues. CDR3 sequence reads: CASSPGQGRTYNEQFF. The CDR3 DNA follows: TGCGCCAGCAGCCCTGGACAGGGAAGGACCTACAATGAGCAGTTCTTC.

This clonotype was found a few times. This chain uses TRBV12-3 or TRBV12-4 with TRBJ2-5; TRBD1 might be the D (6 bases). The CDR3 runs to 14 residues. Deletions cut 2 bases from V and 7 bases from J, with 14 bases between. In DNA form, the CDR3 reads TGTGCCAGCAGTTTAACAGGGTTAGTTCGGACCCAGTACTTC. It yields the protein CASSLTGLVRTQYF.

This chain joins TRBV28 and TRBJ2-5; 14 nucleotides align to TRBD2. V lost 3 bases to trimming and J lost 3 bases; unmatched junction nucleotides: 3. The CDR3 is 16 amino acids. Germline V gene lookup returns CDR1 MDHEN and CDR2 SYDVKM. CDR3 nucleotide sequence: TGTGCCAGCAGTTTGGGGACTAGCGGGAGTAAAGAGACCCAGTACTTC. It encodes CASSLGTSGSKETQYF.

The chain is built from TRBV20-1 and TRBJ2-1; D gene uncertain. The CDR3 loop spans 16 amino acids. Germline V gives CDR1 DFQATT, CDR2 SNEGSKA (reference sequence). V lost 3 bases, J lost 8 bases, and 23 bases lay in between. For the CDR3, the DNA is TGCAGTGCTAGCGCAGATGGGCGGAGCGTTAGGTATGAGCAGTTCTTC. It translates to CSASADGRSVRYEQFF.